Below are 19 T cell receptor beta chains sequenced from a single sample in a study of early T cells in non-severe SARS-CoV-2 infection. TCRdb reprocessed the 5' RACE reads via MiXCR and lists one record per CDR3 protein. The data hold approximately 43,000 distinct CDR3 sequences, with roughly 7.1% observed a single time. Input material: whole blood. These receptor sequences come from an adult who was a healthcare worker with PCR-confirmed SARS-CoV-2 infection or an uninfected control (not recorded which).

V is TRBV5-1 and J is TRBJ2-5; maybe TRBD2 (5 bases). The CDR3 contains 15 residues. V was pared by 0 bases and J by 6 bases, with 15 bases between. Germline CDR1 SGHRS, CDR2 YFSETQ. The CDR3 nucleotides are TGCGCCAGCAGCTTGGATAGCGCGGAAGGAAAGACCCAGTACTTC. This gives the protein CASSLDSAEGKTQYF.

The CDR3 here is CASFPGGSTGEQYF. CDR3 nucleotides: TGTGCCAGCTTCCCGGGGGGGTCCACCGGGGAGCAGTACTTC. V is TRBV5-8 and J is TRBJ2-7, with 8 bases identical to TRBD2. Germline-derived CDR1 and CDR2 are SGHTS and YDEGEE. Trimming removed 7 bases from V and 7 bases from J; junction bases left unmatched: 13. The CDR3 is made up of 14 amino acids.

V and J are TRBV18 and TRBJ2-3, with 10 bases identical to TRBD2. J lost 6 bases, V lost 4 bases, and 13 bases had no gene match. The CDR3 is 17 amino acids. Germline loops: CDR1 KGHSH, CDR2 LQKENI. This CDR3 reads CASSLGRSGGAEDTQYF. The CDR3 DNA follows: TGTGCCAGCTCACTCGGCAGGAGCGGGGGGGCCGAGGATACGCAGTATTTT.

This clonotype occurred many times. V gene TRBV20-1 combines with J gene TRBJ2-1; the D gene is possibly TRBD1 (5 bases). The germline CDR1 and CDR2 sequences are DFQATT and SNEGSKA (reference sequence). This CDR3 spans 14 amino acids. V lost 2 bases and J lost 7, with 15 bases in between. Here the CDR3 DNA reads TGCAGTGCTAGACCCCCGACAGCCACAAATGAGCAGTTCTTC. This sequence encodes CSARPPTATNEQFF.

This clonotype was detected only a few times. This rearrangement joins TRBV5-1 to TRBJ2-7; TRBD1 agrees at 8 bases. Germline V CDR1 and CDR2: SGHRS, YFSETQ. The V segment lost 0 bases and the J segment 5 bases; nucleotides outside the gene matches: 7. The CDR3 has 15 residues. CDR3 residues: CASSLGQGAGDEQYF. CDR3 coding DNA: TGCGCCAGCAGCTTGGGGCAGGGGGCAGGTGACGAGCAGTACTTC.

The rearrangement joins TRBV11-2 to TRBJ1-4, with D unclear. The V end was cut by 4 bases, the J end by 2 bases, with 5 bases between. The CDR3 sequence is 13 residues long. Germline values: CDR1 SGHAT, CDR2 FQNNGV. CDR3 protein: CASSWSTNEKLFF. The CDR3 DNA is TGTGCCAGCAGCTGGAGCACTAATGAAAAACTGTTTTTT.

The sample holds many counts of this clonotype. This sequence joins TRBV7-3 and TRBJ2-1; 10 nucleotides agree with TRBD1. The CDR3 sequence is 15 residues long. Germline CDR1 and CDR2: SGHTA and FQGTGA. After removal of 5 bases from V and 3 bases from J, the junction contained 4 bases not matched to a gene. This CDR3 is CASSMTGGVYNEQFF. In DNA, the CDR3 is TGTGCCAGCAGCATGACAGGGGGCGTCTACAATGAGCAGTTCTTC.

At least ten counts were recorded for this clonotype. The chain uses TRBV4-2 and TRBJ1-6; D uncertain. Looked up from germline, CDR1 is LGHNA and CDR2 is YNFKEQ. The CDR3 spans 17 residues. With 0 bases removed from V and 0 bases from J, the gap between germline ends came to 9 bases. The CDR3 loop is CASSQEMRGSYNSPLHF. CDR3 DNA: TGTGCCAGCAGCCAAGAAATGAGAGGCTCCTATAATTCACCCCTCCACTTT.

This clonotype was detected ten times or more. The CDR3 here is CSVEDLNEQEQETQYF. The CDR3 region has the DNA TGCAGCGTTGAAGATCTTAACGAGCAGGAACAAGAGACCCAGTACTTC. V is TRBV29-1 and J is TRBJ2-5; D unclear. Germline-derived CDR1 and CDR2 are SQVTM and ANQGSEA. The CDR3 spans 16 residues. Trimming took 0 bases from V and 2 from J, leaving 16 bases between them.

Many counts were recorded for this clonotype. The chain uses TRBV16 and TRBJ1-1, with D possibly matching TRBD1 (5 bases). Germline V gives CDR1 KGHSY, CDR2 FQNENV. The ends were cut back, 0 bases at V and 4 bases at J, with 15 bases in the middle. This CDR3 is built from 16 residues. CDR3 in amino acids: CASSQSSGFGGTEAFF. CDR3 bases: TGTGCCAGCAGCCAATCTTCGGGGTTCGGGGGCACTGAAGCTTTCTTT.

The V gene is TRBV9, the J gene TRBJ2-2; the D gene is possibly TRBD1 (5 bases). Germline loops: CDR1 SGDLS, CDR2 YYNGEE. V was trimmed by 4 bases and J by 2 bases, leaving 9 bases between them. CDR3 length equals 14 residues. The CDR3 DNA reads as TGTGCCAGCAGCTTTCGGACAAACACCGGGGAGCTGTTTTTT. Encoded protein: CASSFRTNTGELFF.

This clonotype was seen at least ten times. The V gene is TRBV24-1, the J gene TRBJ2-1; D might be TRBD1 or TRBD2, each matching 5 bases. V dropped 5 bases and J dropped 4 bases, with 8 bases sitting between them. CDR3 length: 13 residues. CDR1 KGHDR and CDR2 SFDVKD come from the germline V gene. CDR3 nucleotides: TGTGCCACCAGTGCGGGACCTTACAATGAGCAGTTCTTC. Amino acid sequence: CATSAGPYNEQFF.

The genes are TRBV3-1 and TRBJ1-1; 7 bases fit TRBD1. The CDR3 sequence is 13 residues long. Losses at the gene ends were 4 bases for V and 8 bases for J; bases not matched to a gene: 7. Germline assignment: CDR1 LGHDT and CDR2 YNNKEL (reference sequence). The CDR3 DNA reads as TGTGCCAGCAGCCCGGGACAGTCCTCGGAAGCTTTCTTT. Protein: CASSPGQSSEAFF.

V and J are TRBV7-2 and TRBJ1-6, with 7 bases fitting TRBD1. The CDR3 length is 15 residues. V gave up 5 bases and J gave up 2 bases; unmatched junction bases: 3. Germline V gene sequence: CDR1 SGHTA, CDR2 FQGNSA. CDR3 nucleotide sequence: TGTGCCAGCAGCCTTGACAGGGCCTATAATTCACCCCTCCACTTT. It yields the protein CASSLDRAYNSPLHF.

Ten or more counts support this clonotype. The chain uses TRBV19 and TRBJ2-7; TRBD1 matches 8 bases. CDR3 length equals 12 residues. Germline CDR1 reads LNHDA; CDR2 reads SQIVND (reference sequence). Unmatched junction bases numbered 5, after V lost 2 bases and J lost 11 bases. This chain's CDR3 is CASSISDREKYF. The CDR3 nucleotides read TGTGCCAGTAGTATATCGGACAGGGAGAAGTACTTC. Using reference TRBV19 and TRBJ2-7 for the parts outside the CDR3, the full variable domain is DGGITQSPKYLFRKEGQNVTLSCEQNLNHDAMYWYRQDPGQGLRLIYYSQIVNDFQKGDIAEGYSVSREKKESFPLTVTSAQKNPTAFYLCASSISDREKYFGPGTRLTVT.

Written as DNA, the CDR3 is TGTGCCAGCAGTTTCCGTCAGACAGGGCGAGGAATGAACACTGAAGCTTTCTTT. Translated: CASSFRQTGRGMNTEAFF. The J gene is TRBJ1-1, the V gene TRBV12-3 or TRBV12-4, with 7 bases that match TRBD1. The CDR3 contains 18 residues. V lost 3 bases to trimming and J lost 0 bases; unmatched junction nucleotides: 13.

This sequence joins TRBV5-6 and TRBJ1-5; TRBD1 agrees at 10 bases. V was clipped by 4 bases and J by 5 bases; unmatched bases: 3. There are 14 residues in the CDR3. The germline CDR1 and CDR2 sequences are SGHDT and YYEEEE. The CDR3 nucleotides are TGTGCCAGCAGCCTGACAGGGGGCTATCAGCCCCAGCATTTT. Translating gives CASSLTGGYQPQHF.

This clonotype was counted ten times or more. The chain links TRBV10-2 to TRBJ2-3; no firm D call. V lost 8 bases to trimming and J lost 2 bases, with 8 bases between them. Looked up from germline, CDR1 is WSHSY and CDR2 is SAAADI. This CDR3 is built from 12 residues. The CDR3 loop is CASLAPTDTQYF. The CDR3 DNA is TGCGCCAGCCTGGCTCCCACAGATACGCAGTATTTT.

This clonotype was observed at least ten times. The chain has TRBV6-1 and TRBJ1-6; D gene uncertain. The germline gives CDR1 MNHNS, CDR2 SASEGT. The CDR3 runs 14 residues. Trimming stripped 11 bases from V and 8 bases from J, with 19 bases between. The CDR3 nucleotides read TGTGCCGTTTACGACCGGGCCGCACATTCACCCCTCCACTTT. This translates into CAVYDRAAHSPLHF.